The 14 T cell receptor beta chains given below trace back to one sample, sequenced in a study of T-cell memory formation after mild COVID-19. Using its own MiXCR run on the 5' RACE reads, TCRdb lists one record per CDR3 protein. Of about 200,000 distinct CDR3 sequences listed, just over 9.5% are singletons. Material for sequencing was PBMCs or a T cell subset sorted from them (not recorded which). These receptor sequences come from a man younger than 35 who had mild COVID-19 (a few samples of this study predate the infection). Cell type and time point are not known.

This clonotype was found a few times. The rearrangement links TRBV20-1 to TRBJ2-1, with 8 bases aligning to TRBD1. CDR1 is DFQATT, CDR2 SNEGSKA, per germline (reference sequence). The CDR3 contains 15 residues. V was pared by 2 bases and J by 1 base, with 4 bases of the junction left unmatched. The CDR3: CSARPRDRSYNEQFF. CDR3 in DNA: TGCAGTGCTAGACCCCGGGACAGGTCCTACAATGAGCAGTTCTTC.

This clonotype came up a few times. The rearrangement uses TRBV5-1 and TRBJ2-7; either TRBD1 or TRBD2 may supply D (6 bases each). CDR3 length: 16 amino acids. Trimming took off 4 bases at V and 1 base at J, with 18 bases between the two ends. Per germline, CDR1 SGHRS and CDR2 YFSETQ. CDR3 bases: TGCGCCAGCAGCCGGAATGAAGGAGGGGGGTCCTACGAGCAGTACTTC. Its translation is CASSRNEGGGSYEQYF.

This clonotype was seen more than once but under ten times. This sequence joins TRBV9 and TRBJ2-6; no clear D. V shed 2 bases and J shed 0 bases, with 3 bases lying between them. Germline CDR1 is SGDLS and CDR2 is YYNGEE. The CDR3 extends over 14 amino acids. The CDR3 loop is CASSVDSGANVLTF. In nucleotides, the CDR3 is TGTGCCAGCAGCGTGGACTCTGGGGCCAACGTCCTGACTTTC.

The chain combines TRBV11-2 with TRBJ1-2; D is unresolved. Germline-derived CDR1 and CDR2 are SGHAT and FQNNGV. CDR3 length: 15 amino acids. V lost 5 bases to trimming and J lost 6 bases, with 19 bases between them. CDR3 region: CASSTSWPRANGYTF. The CDR3 region has the DNA TGTGCCAGCAGCACGTCCTGGCCCCGGGCAAATGGCTACACCTTC.

At least ten counts were recorded for this clonotype. The chain uses TRBV5-1 and TRBJ2-3; the D gene is possibly TRBD2 (6 bases). The CDR3 has 16 amino acids. Germline CDR1 is SGHRS and CDR2 is YFSETQ. The germline V and J ends were trimmed by 0 bases and 1 base, with 12 bases remaining between them. CDR3 sequence reads: CASSLGREDRTDTQYF. The CDR3, as DNA: TGCGCCAGCAGCTTGGGGAGGGAAGACCGCACAGATACGCAGTATTTT.

The chain employs TRBV24-1 and TRBJ2-3; no clear D gene. The CDR3 sequence is 14 residues long. Germline loops: CDR1 KGHDR, CDR2 SFDVKD. V was shortened by 2 bases and J by 6 bases, with 11 bases between the two germline ends. The CDR3 DNA reads as TGTGCCACCAGTGATTGGGAATCTCGGGATACGCAGTATTTT. Translating gives CATSDWESRDTQYF.

The sample holds many counts of this clonotype. This chain connects TRBV6-2 or TRBV6-3 to TRBJ2-5; 7 bases are shared with TRBD1. The junction had 2 bases not matched to a gene; V was cut back by 4 bases and J by 3 bases. The germline gives CDR1 MNHEY, CDR2 SVGEGT. This CDR3 is built from 13 residues. DNA of the CDR3: TGTGCCAGCAGTTCCAGGGGGAAAGAGACCCAGTACTTC. Protein sequence: CASSSRGKETQYF.

The chain links TRBV4-3 to TRBJ2-1; possible D gene TRBD2, 6 bases. The V and J ends lost 0 bases and 5 bases respectively, with 20 bases between them. Germline loops: CDR1 LGHNA, CDR2 YSLEER. The length of the CDR3 is 18 residues. The CDR3 DNA is TGCGCCAGCAGCCAAGATTCGAGCGGGCGCCCATCCCACAATGAGCAGTTCTTC. It specifies CASSQDSSGRPSHNEQFF.

Many counts were recorded for this clonotype. V gene TRBV4-1 combines with J gene TRBJ2-7; D uncertain. The CDR3 runs 15 residues. V lost 0 bases and J 0 bases, leaving 9 bases between the germline ends. Per the germline V gene, CDR1 is MGHRA and CDR2 is YSYEKL. CDR3 nucleotide sequence: TGCGCCAGCAGCCAAGATCTACCTACCTCCTACGAGCAGTACTTC. Protein product: CASSQDLPTSYEQYF.

In this sample, this clonotype turned up a few times. The chain couples TRBV19 to TRBJ2-5; D not resolved. CDR3 length: 14 residues. The ends were cut back, 4 bases at V and 2 bases at J, with 11 bases in the middle. CDR1 is LNHDA, CDR2 SQIVND, per germline (reference sequence). This CDR3 reads CASSRTEPQETQYF. DNA for the CDR3: TGTGCCAGTAGTAGGACCGAACCACAAGAGACCCAGTACTTC.

The V and J genes are TRBV10-3 and TRBJ2-3, with TRBD2 matching over 8 bases. This CDR3 contains 16 residues. After removal of 2 bases from V and 0 bases from J, the junction contained 4 bases not matched to a gene. Per germline, CDR1 ENHRY and CDR2 SYGVKD. CDR3 loop: CAISERTSRSTDTQYF. The CDR3 DNA sequence: TGTGCCATCAGTGAGCGGACTAGCCGAAGCACAGATACGCAGTATTTT.

The genes are TRBV20-1 and TRBJ1-5; D is uncertain. Trimming took 4 bases from V and 6 from J, leaving 10 bases between them. From germline, CDR1 is DFQATT and CDR2 SNEGSKA (reference sequence). This CDR3 is 12 amino acids long. Here the CDR3 reads CSAKREGQPQHF. The CDR3 DNA follows: TGCAGTGCTAAGAGGGAGGGTCAGCCCCAGCATTTT.

The chain uses TRBV3-1 and TRBJ2-3; the match to TRBD2 covers 7 bases. This CDR3 region has 16 residues. Germline V CDR1 and CDR2: LGHDT, YNNKEL (reference sequence). Trimming removed 2 bases from V and 2 bases from J; junction bases left unmatched: 7. CDR3 DNA sequence: TGTGCCAGCAGCCAATATGGGAAGCGGGACACAGATACGCAGTATTTT. It encodes CASSQYGKRDTDTQYF.

This clonotype was seen only a few times. The rearrangement links TRBV20-1 to TRBJ2-3; TRBD2 matches 9 bases. The CDR3 runs to 16 residues. V was pared by 1 base and J by 2 bases, with 7 bases of the junction left unmatched. Germline lookup yields CDR1 DFQATT and CDR2 SNEGSKA (reference sequence). The CDR3 region is CSARGFSGGATDTQYF. CDR3 in DNA: TGCAGTGCTAGAGGTTTTAGCGGGGGAGCCACAGATACGCAGTATTTT.